This T cell receptor beta chain was profiled in a study of cytomegalovirus exposure and HLA in healthy donors. Study-wide findings and caveats: Association with HLA alleles at 0.05 false discovery rate was found for 15,000 to 20,000 TCR beta sequences in a later analysis. Rarity marked most TCR sequences, yet some public TCRs occurred in many donors. In an earlier analysis, in some 600 donors, most V segments appeared productive either ~87% or ~30% of the time.

60 Vbeta and 13 Jbeta primers were used in PCR. Method: immunoSEQ multiplex PCR; TCRdb's copy keeps in-frame clones and lacks some. Of about 130,000 clones in the sample, about 81% are singletons; the top ten hold over 4.5%. J lost 3 bases, V lost 6 bases, and 14 bases had no gene match. In germline, CDR1 is SGHTA, CDR2 FQGNSA. This CDR3 is built from 17 residues. Remarks on this clone: The antigen is not known.

The source is a woman aged 40 to 55 in good health and CMV-seropositive. Material for sequencing was PBMCs. The V and J genes are TRBV7-2 and TRBJ1-1, with 9 bases lining up with TRBD1. CDR3: CASSLPGQGLRDTEAFF. DNA of the CDR3: TGTGCCAGCAGTTTGCCGGGACAGGGTTTGAGGGACACTGAAGCTTTCTTT.